These 14 T cell receptor beta chains originate from one sample sequenced in a study of graft-versus-host responses after intestinal transplantation. Clones were read by immunoSEQ multiplex PCR, and TCRdb kept only the in-frame ones, dropping some. The data contain roughly 130,000 clones, around nine tenths of them singletons. Antigens of these TCRs are unknown. This material consisted of unstimulated CD4+ T cells sorted from spleen or lymph node cells, taken before intestinal transplant. The receptors derive from a human donor who received an intestinal transplant.

This clone was picked up one time. This chain connects TRBV10-1 to TRBJ1-3, with D perhaps matching TRBD1 (5 bases). Germline V gene data show CDR1 as WNHNN and CDR2 as SYGVQD (reference sequence). This CDR3 contains 15 residues. V lost 5 bases and J 0 bases, leaving 11 bases between the germline ends. CDR3 nucleotide sequence: TGCGCCAGCAGTTCCGGGACGCGCTCTGGAAACACCATATATTTT. It encodes CASSSGTRSGNTIYF.

This clone showed up just once. The chain uses TRBV9 and TRBJ2-1; possible D gene TRBD1, 7 bases. Trimming shortened V by 6 bases and J by 5 bases, and 21 bases separated the two germline ends. CDR3 length: 16 residues. Germline CDR1 is SGDLS and CDR2 is YYNGEE. CDR3 in amino acids: CASTLSAGTVNNEQFF. The CDR3 DNA reads TGTGCCAGCACCTTATCGGCGGGGACAGTAAACAATGAGCAGTTCTTC. Using reference TRBV9 and TRBJ2-1 for the parts outside the CDR3, the full variable domain is DSGVTQTPKHLITATGQRVTLRCSPRSGDLSVYWYQQSLDQGLQFLIQYYNGEERAKGNILERFSAQQFPDLHSELNLSSLELGDSALYFCASTLSAGTVNNEQFFGPGTRLTVL.

V is TRBV6-4 and J is TRBJ1-4, with 8 bases that match TRBD1. The CDR3 is made up of 17 amino acids. After removal of 2 bases from V and 3 bases from J, the junction contained 8 bases not matched to a gene. Germline V gene lookup returns CDR1 MRHNA and CDR2 SNTAGT. The CDR3 nucleotides read TGTGCCAGCAGTGACCCTCCCAGGGGGCGTCCTAATGAAAAACTGTTTTTT. This codes for CASSDPPRGRPNEKLFF.

The V and J genes are TRBV19 and TRBJ2-1; D possibly uses TRBD1 or TRBD2 (6 bases each). CDR3 size: 14 residues. V shed 8 bases and J shed 4 bases, with 15 bases lying between them. CDR1 LNHDA and CDR2 SQIVND come from the germline V gene (reference sequence). The CDR3 loop is CASSGRGDYNEQFF. The DNA for the CDR3 is TGTGCCAGTTCCGGAAGGGGGGATTACAATGAGCAGTTCTTC.

The chain carries TRBV5-6 and TRBJ2-1, with D perhaps matching TRBD1 or TRBD2 (5 bases each). Deletions cut 0 bases from V and 14 bases from J, with 12 bases between. The CDR3 sequence is 12 residues long. Germline loops: CDR1 SGHDT, CDR2 YYEEEE. CDR3 sequence: CASSLAGTVKFF. CDR3 nucleotide sequence: TGTGCCAGCAGCTTGGCCGGGACGGTGAAGTTCTTC.

The V and J genes are TRBV28 and TRBJ1-1; 11 bases map to TRBD1. The CDR3 contains 17 residues. CDR1 is MDHEN, CDR2 SYDVKM, per germline. Trimming removed 6 bases from V and 3 bases from J; junction bases left unmatched: 12. The CDR3 protein is CASRGTGGGRGDTEAFF. The CDR3 DNA follows: TGTGCCAGCAGGGGGACAGGGGGTGGCCGGGGGGACACTGAAGCTTTCTTT.

The J gene is TRBJ2-7, the V gene TRBV2; 9 nucleotides match TRBD2. Trimming cost V 5 bases and J 3 bases; bases outside gene matches: 2. From germline, CDR1 is SNHLY and CDR2 FYNNEI. The CDR3 has 13 amino acids. The CDR3 DNA reads TGTGCCAGCAGTAGACTAGCGGACTACGAGCAGTACTTC. Protein: CASSRLADYEQYF.

V is TRBV6-6 and J is TRBJ2-1; D is perhaps TRBD2 (5 bases). Trimming left V 10 bases short and J 9 bases short, with 16 bases between. CDR1 and CDR2 (germline): MNHNY, SVGAGI (reference sequence). The CDR3 sequence is 12 residues long. The CDR3 coding sequence is TGTGCCACCCGGGAAGGGAGAGCTGAGCAGTTCTTC. Amino acids: CATREGRAEQFF.

The rearrangement joins TRBV6-5 to TRBJ2-7; TRBD2 matches at 9 bases. There are 16 residues in the CDR3. Trimming removed 4 bases from V and 5 bases from J; junction bases left unmatched: 12. The germline CDR1 and CDR2 sequences are MNHEY and SVGAGI. CDR3 sequence reads: CASSLRGGAIMNEQYF. CDR3 sequence (DNA): TGTGCCAGCAGTTTGCGGGGGGGCGCGATTATGAACGAGCAGTACTTC.

The rearrangement joins TRBV11-2 to TRBJ2-5; TRBD2 is a possible D gene (6 bases). Between the trimmed V and J ends, which lost 5 bases and 5 bases, there was a span of 15 bases. The CDR3 length is 14 residues. The V gene's germline CDR1 is SGHAT and CDR2 FQNNGV. CDR3 amino acids: CASSQTSPEETQYF. CDR3 coding DNA: TGTGCCAGCAGCCAGACTAGTCCCGAGGAGACCCAGTACTTC.

The chain is built from TRBV5-1 and TRBJ2-7, with 9 positions matching TRBD1. Germline CDR1 and CDR2: SGHRS and YFSETQ. The trim removed 2 bases at V and 3 bases at J, leaving 6 bases unmatched. The CDR3 is 15 amino acids. The CDR3, as DNA: TGCGCCAGCAGCTTATCGACAGGGGGAATCTACGAGCAGTACTTC. Its protein is CASSLSTGGIYEQYF.

This rearrangement joins TRBV5-1 to TRBJ2-5; a weak D match, TRBD1 (5 bases). V gave up 4 bases and J gave up 5 bases, with 12 bases separating them. Per the germline V gene, CDR1 is SGHRS and CDR2 is YFSETQ. The CDR3 runs 13 residues. In DNA form, the CDR3 reads TGCGCCAGCAGCACACAGGAATCGGAGACCCAGTACTTC. It translates to CASSTQESETQYF.

V is TRBV5-1 and J is TRBJ1-5; 7 bases line up with TRBD1. The CDR3 has 15 residues. Looked up from germline, CDR1 is SGHRS and CDR2 is YFSETQ. With 4 bases clipped from V and 0 bases from J, the junction kept 4 bases outside the gene matches. This CDR3 is CASSPGQSSNQPQHF. In DNA, the CDR3 is TGCGCCAGCAGCCCGGGACAGTCTAGCAATCAGCCCCAGCATTTT.

Details on this clone: One end of the junction is discordant with germline, which a read error may explain. The chain has TRBV28 and TRBJ2-7; D is perhaps TRBD1 (6 bases). The CDR3 contains 13 residues. Germline-derived CDR1 and CDR2 are MDHEN and SYDVKM. The CDR3 loop reads CASNLQGSYEQYF. The CDR3 coding sequence is TGTGCCAGCAATTTACAGGGAAGTTACGAGCAGTACTTC.